A selection of T cell receptor beta chains follows, all from one sample in a study of cytomegalovirus exposure and HLA in healthy donors. Method: immunoSEQ multiplex PCR; TCRdb's copy keeps in-frame clones and lacks some. The sample lists some 160,000 clones; over 60% were seen once. Material for sequencing was PBMCs. The receptors stem from a woman between 35 and 50 years old in good health and CMV-seronegative. CDR3s include the opening cysteine and the closing phenylalanine or tryptophan.

CDR3 protein	J gene	V gene
CASSPAGGANTGELFF	TRBJ2-2	TRBV18
CASRGGQQEPQHF	TRBJ1-5	TRBV2
CASTLYPGQGGEQFF	TRBJ2-1	TRBV14
CASSFAPRETQYF	TRBJ2-5	TRBV7-2
CASSPQGQGVGEQYF	TRBJ2-7	TRBV6-1
CASSLGLAEGTDTQYF	TRBJ2-3	TRBV7-2
CASSLAFSGSTDTQYF	TRBJ2-3	TRBV5-1
CASVGRRGGGSDTGELFF	TRBJ2-2	TRBV2
CASTNTGVYEQYF	TRBJ2-7	TRBV7-2
CASILDGGRAPLHF	TRBJ1-6	TRBV2
CASTLFADRGGEQYF	.	TRBV5-4
CASSQDGVSGSEREQYF	TRBJ2-7	TRBV4-2
CASSLAGGKQPQHF	TRBJ1-5	TRBV11-2
CASSPQAGATGELFF	TRBJ2-2	TRBV18
CASSQRRGTDTQYF	TRBJ2-3	TRBV4-2
CASSENRGQVAFF	TRBJ1-1	TRBV2
CASRESGASYNEQFF	TRBJ2-1	TRBV10-2
CALSLAGGAYEQYF	TRBJ2-7	TRBV30
CASSPYRVNEQYF	TRBJ2-7	TRBV7-9
CASSVGWEQGAEAFF	TRBJ1-1	TRBV2
CASSVLHRSRSNYGYTF	TRBJ1-2	TRBV9
CAWRIAVLSSSYNEQFF	TRBJ2-1	TRBV30
CASSWRGVFEQYF	TRBJ2-7	TRBV7-9
CASSYRFGGHEQYF	TRBJ2-7	TRBV6-5
CASSFGQGDQPQHF	TRBJ1-5	TRBV5-1
CASSPQQGDYGYTF	TRBJ1-2	TRBV18
CASSLAGRGYEQYF	TRBJ2-7	TRBV5-1
CASSIGIEQYF	TRBJ2-7	TRBV7-2
CASSKESGAGTTDTQYF	TRBJ2-3	TRBV5-1
CASREQVTNEKLFF	TRBJ1-4	TRBV19
CASSVDFGSGSYNEQFF	TRBJ2-1	TRBV9
CASKELAGYTGELFF	TRBJ2-2	TRBV19
CASSLVRGNQPQHF	TRBJ1-5	TRBV2
CASSLVSGFGTGTYEQYF	TRBJ2-7	TRBV7-8
CASSLLNGYTEAFF	TRBJ1-1	TRBV7-9
CASTNRGLAHYYTF	TRBJ1-2	TRBV28
CASSYTGGAPGELFF	TRBJ2-2	TRBV2
CASSEHRGRLPQHF	TRBJ1-5	TRBV6-1
CASSIGTGAYEQYF	TRBJ2-7	TRBV19
CASSSRDAQPQHF	TRBJ1-5	TRBV6-5
CASSYALSSYEQYF	TRBJ2-7	TRBV6-5
CATSEEVSSYEQYF	TRBJ2-7	TRBV5-1
CASRSSGNTGELFF	TRBJ2-2	TRBV6-6
CASSQDLGLVTYEQYF	.	TRBV4-2
CASSSQGARGNTIYF	TRBJ1-3	TRBV14
CASSPIMGAGGYGYTF	TRBJ1-2	TRBV7-2
CASTPGTSGLGQYF	TRBJ2-7	TRBV6-5
CAHSLNRVTGELFF	TRBJ2-2	TRBV30
CASILGPPGTGELFF	TRBJ2-2	TRBV2